Detailed here is one T cell receptor beta chain. Its antigen is as yet unknown. The trim removed 6 bases at V and 2 bases at J, leaving 6 bases unmatched. The CDR3 runs 16 residues. Looked up from germline, CDR1 is MDHEN and CDR2 is SYDVKM. This sample stems from a study of T cells in Graves' hyperthyroidism and ophthalmopathy. Researchers amplified the TCR beta CDR3 regions from RNA transcripts. In the first-round RT-PCR of the TCR CDR3, the HTBI primer set was used. Each CDR3 protein gets one entry after TCRdb re-called the multiplex PCR reads with MiXCR. The sample has around 500,000 distinct CDR3 sequences; 12% to 15% are singletons. Study-wide results and limits: Most clonotypes expanded in the thyroid (above 0.001) were also present in blood.

The clonotype was recovered from a woman in her forties with Graves' hyperthyroidism. The sequencing input was blood. The J gene is TRBJ2-7, the V gene TRBV28, with 14 bases matching TRBD2. CDR3 nucleotides: TGTGCCAGCAGACCCCCGGGACTAGCGGGAGCCTACGAGCAGTACTTC. Protein product: CASRPPGLAGAYEQYF.